This T cell receptor beta chain was obtained from a study of tumor and adjacent non-tumor tissue in lung cancer. Whole-study context: Stage I to III disease affected approximately 11 men and several women aged roughly 31 to 80. Samples averaged around 3.9 million productive TCRbeta reads each. Study-level points and caveats: Tumor TCR diversity, when higher, was linked to shorter survival. Tumor repertoires had a smaller top 100 clone share than normal lung.

No cell sorting was done before RNA was extracted from the tissue. With regard to this clonotype: The antigen is undetermined. Its ends do not fully match the called genes, so a read error is possible.

Three rounds of nested PCR, following a modified ARM-PCR protocol, produced the TCRbeta library. TCRdb re-called the multiplex PCR reads with MiXCR, one entry per CDR3 protein. The sample lists about 140,000 distinct CDR3 sequences; around two thirds were seen once. Germline-derived CDR1 and CDR2 are DFQATT and SNEGSKA (reference sequence). The CDR3 covers 12 residues. Sequenced input: lung tumor tissue. The V and J genes are TRBV20-1 and TRBJ1-1; D remains unclear. The clonotype comes from a man aged 60 to 69 with small cell lung cancer. The CDR3: CSASPWVTEVFF. The CDR3 nucleotides are TGCAGTGCTAGCCCCTGGGTCACTGAAGTTTTCTTT.